The clone carrying this T cell receptor beta chain occurred many times. Its antigen is unknown. The junction and the germline gene differ at one end; a read error may be behind it. The data were taken from a study of CD8 T cells in ankylosing spondylitis. Study results and caveats: Some motif variants had been reported before (in reactive arthritis synovial fluid and blood).

Libraries for TCR beta were made by quantitative 5'-RACE with molecular barcodes. In TCRdb, the 5' RACE reads were re-called with MiXCR into one record per CDR3 protein. The sample consists of approximately 290,000 distinct CDR3 sequences, roughly 20% of them appearing once. This CDR3 has 13 residues. CDR1 and CDR2 from the germline V gene are SQVTM and ANQGSEA. This chain links TRBV29-1 with TRBJ2-1; D is unclear. The sequencing sample was made of blood, either unsorted or a sorted T cell fraction (not recorded which). The receptor was isolated from a female donor with ankylosing spondylitis or in good health (not recorded which). CDR3: CSGEEATYNEQFF. The CDR3 DNA is TGCAGCGGTGAAGAAGCGACCTACAATGAGCAGTTCTTC.